Detailed here is one T cell receptor (beta chain). Antigen unknown. Random hexamers were used to reverse transcribe the RNA input (about 0.45 to 1 ug). Using its own MiXCR run on the immunoSEQ multiplex PCR reads, TCRdb lists one record per CDR3 protein. The table shows 120,000 to 150,000 distinct CDR3 sequences, with 94% occurring only once. This sample was taken from a study of CD8 T cells in Susac syndrome. Study-level findings and limits: The study recognized that its TCR sequencing and HLA analysis covered a relatively small number of individuals.

The CDR3 contains 16 residues. With 1 base clipped from V and 5 bases from J, the junction kept 11 bases outside the gene matches. Germline assignment: CDR1 SQVTM and CDR2 ANQGSEA. The J gene is TRBJ2-3, the V gene TRBV29-1; 8 nucleotides align to TRBD1. The sequenced sample was CD4+ T cells from PBMCs. This receptor was identified in a human donor in good health. The CDR3 DNA follows: TGCAGCGTTGAAGGTTCCGGGACAGGATTGGGAGATACGCAGTATTTT. It yields the protein CSVEGSGTGLGDTQYF.